These 4 T cell receptor beta chains were all obtained from the same sample, sequenced in a study of blood T cell repertoires in COVID-19. Using immunoSEQ multiplex PCR, the repertoire was profiled, and TCRdb retains in-frame clones only, with some absent. The table has roughly 260,000 clones, around 90% seen once. The sequencing sample was made of peripheral blood. The receptors shown here come from a woman in her forties or fifties who had recovered from COVID-19.

The genes are TRBV7-3 and TRBJ2-3; D unclear. CDR1 and CDR2 (germline): SGHTA, FQGTGA. The V and J ends lost 2 bases and 2 bases respectively, with 8 bases between them. The length of the CDR3 is 14 residues. The CDR3 loop reads CASSLSAHTDTQYF. CDR3 in DNA: TGTGCCAGCAGCTTATCTGCACACACAGATACGCAGTATTTT.

The V and J genes are TRBV5-1 and TRBJ2-7, with a possible D match to TRBD2 (5 bases). CDR1 is SGHRS and CDR2 is YFSETQ in the germline V gene. Deletions cut 0 bases from V and 5 bases from J, with 12 bases between. The length of the CDR3 is 14 residues. The CDR3 DNA follows: TGCGCCAGCAGCTTGGCTAGCTTTCTAAACGAGCAGTACTTC. This translates into CASSLASFLNEQYF.

The chain employs TRBV7-2 and TRBJ1-6, with 9 bases matching TRBD1. Trimming took 4 bases from V and 7 from J; bases not matched to a gene: 8. Germline loops: CDR1 SGHTA, CDR2 FQGNSA. The CDR3 loop spans 16 amino acids. The CDR3 reads CASSSPGQGWNSPLHF. The CDR3 bases are TGTGCCAGCAGCTCACCGGGACAGGGTTGGAATTCACCCCTCCACTTT.

The V and J genes are TRBV5-1 and TRBJ2-5, with 10 bases matching TRBD2. Trimming took 7 bases from V and 5 from J; bases not matched to a gene: 14. Germline values: CDR1 SGHRS, CDR2 YFSETQ. There are 16 residues in the CDR3. CDR3 sequence (DNA): TGCGCCAGCGAGGAGGGAGGGCTAGCGGGAGTGGAGACCCAGTACTTC. This gives the protein CASEEGGLAGVETQYF. The variable domain in full, completed from reference TRBV5-1 and TRBJ2-5, reads KAGVTQTPRYLIKTRGQQVTLSCSPISGHRSVSWYQQTPGQGLQFLFEYFSETQRNKGNFPGRFSGRQFSNSRSEMNVSTLELGDSALYLCASEEGGLAGVETQYFGPGTRLLVL.